This T cell receptor beta chain stems from a study of control samples from healthy donors and cancer patients. The CDR3 sequence is 14 residues long. Trimming cost V 4 bases and J 6 bases; bases outside gene matches: 4. Germline CDR1 reads SGDLS; CDR2 reads YYNGEE. TCRdb keeps only in-frame clones here, not all; method: immunoSEQ multiplex PCR. The table includes fewer than 150,000 clones, around 93% detected once. This clonotype originated in a man between 18 and 29 years old in good health. The chain joins TRBV9 to TRBJ2-1; 10 nucleotides line up with TRBD2. The sample taken for sequencing was blood. CDR3 region: CASSPSGGGNEQFF. The DNA of the CDR3 is TGTGCCAGCAGCCCAAGCGGGGGGGGCAATGAGCAGTTCTTC.